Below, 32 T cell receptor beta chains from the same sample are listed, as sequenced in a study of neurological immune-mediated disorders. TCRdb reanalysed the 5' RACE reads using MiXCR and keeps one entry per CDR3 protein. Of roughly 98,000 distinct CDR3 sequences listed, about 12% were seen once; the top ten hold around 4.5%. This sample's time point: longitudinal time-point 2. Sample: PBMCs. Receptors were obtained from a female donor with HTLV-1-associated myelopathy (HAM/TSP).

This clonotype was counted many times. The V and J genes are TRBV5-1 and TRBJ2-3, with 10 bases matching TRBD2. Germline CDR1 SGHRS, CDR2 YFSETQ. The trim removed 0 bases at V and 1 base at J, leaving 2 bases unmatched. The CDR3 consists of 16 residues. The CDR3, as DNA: TGCGCCAGCAGCTTGGCGCTAGCGGGGGGCACAGATACGCAGTATTTT. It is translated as CASSLALAGGTDTQYF.

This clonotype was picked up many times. CDR3 in DNA: TGTGCCAGCAGGTCAGACAGGTTGATAAATTCACCCCTCCACTTT. Translation gives CASRSDRLINSPLHF. The V gene is TRBV28, the J gene TRBJ1-6; tentative D call: TRBD1 (6 bases). This CDR3 has 15 amino acids. Trimming left V 6 bases short and J 7 bases short, with 16 bases between. Germline V gene sequence: CDR1 MDHEN, CDR2 SYDVKM.

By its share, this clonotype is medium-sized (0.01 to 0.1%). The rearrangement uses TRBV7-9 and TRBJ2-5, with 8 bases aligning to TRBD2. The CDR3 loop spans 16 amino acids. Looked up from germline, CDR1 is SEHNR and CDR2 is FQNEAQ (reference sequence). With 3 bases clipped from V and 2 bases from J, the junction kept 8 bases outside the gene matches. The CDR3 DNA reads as TGTGCCAGCAGCTTTGGGTATAGCGGGGTACAAGAGACCCAGTACTTC. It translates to CASSFGYSGVQETQYF.

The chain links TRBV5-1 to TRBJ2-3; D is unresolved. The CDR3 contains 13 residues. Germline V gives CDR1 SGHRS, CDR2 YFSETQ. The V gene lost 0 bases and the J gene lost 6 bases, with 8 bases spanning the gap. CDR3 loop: CASSLDGVDTQYF. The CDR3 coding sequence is TGCGCCAGCAGCTTGGATGGGGTGGATACGCAGTATTTT.

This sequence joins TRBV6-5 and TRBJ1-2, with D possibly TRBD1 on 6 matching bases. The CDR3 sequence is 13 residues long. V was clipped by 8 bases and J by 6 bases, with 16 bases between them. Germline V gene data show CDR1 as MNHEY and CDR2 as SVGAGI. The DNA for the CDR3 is TGTGCCAGCTCCAGGGGCCCGATAAATGGCTACACCTTC. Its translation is CASSRGPINGYTF.

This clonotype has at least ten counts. CDR3 amino acids: CASSLEVRGDTGELFF. Written as DNA, the CDR3 is TGTGCCAGCAGCTTGGAAGTTAGAGGGGACACCGGGGAGCTGTTTTTT. The rearrangement links TRBV5-6 to TRBJ2-2; D tentatively fits TRBD1 or TRBD2 (5 bases each). CDR1 and CDR2 from the germline V gene are SGHDT and YYEEEE. V was clipped by 0 bases and J by 3 bases, with 12 bases between them. The CDR3 extends over 16 amino acids.

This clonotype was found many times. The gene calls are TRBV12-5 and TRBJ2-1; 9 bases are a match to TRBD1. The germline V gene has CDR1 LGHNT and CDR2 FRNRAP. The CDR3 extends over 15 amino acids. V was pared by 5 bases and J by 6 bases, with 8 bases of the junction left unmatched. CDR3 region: CASGQTGGAANEQFF. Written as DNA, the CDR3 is TGTGCTAGTGGTCAGACAGGGGGTGCCGCCAATGAGCAGTTCTTC.

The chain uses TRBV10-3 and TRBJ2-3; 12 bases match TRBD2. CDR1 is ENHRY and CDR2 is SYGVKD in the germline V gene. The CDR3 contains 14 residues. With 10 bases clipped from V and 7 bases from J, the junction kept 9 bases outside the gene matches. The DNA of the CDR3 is TGTGCCACTTGGACTAGCGGGGAACTAAATACGCAGTATTTT. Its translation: CATWTSGELNTQYF.

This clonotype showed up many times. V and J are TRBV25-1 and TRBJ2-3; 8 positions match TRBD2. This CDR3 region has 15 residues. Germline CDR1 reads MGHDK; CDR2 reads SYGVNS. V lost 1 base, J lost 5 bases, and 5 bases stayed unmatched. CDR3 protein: CASSEFRGGQDTQYF. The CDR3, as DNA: TGTGCCAGCAGTGAATTCCGGGGGGGCCAAGATACGCAGTATTTT. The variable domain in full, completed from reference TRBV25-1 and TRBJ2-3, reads EADIYQTPRYLVIGTGKKITLECSQTMGHDKMYWYQQDPGMELHLIHYSYGVNSTEKGDLSSESTVSRIRTEHFPLTLESARPSHTSQYLCASSEFRGGQDTQYFGPGTRLTVL.

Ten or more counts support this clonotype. CDR3 nucleotide sequence: TGTGCCAGCAGCCCCCAGGCCCAGGGGCGTAATTCACACTCTGAAGCTTTCTTT. This codes for CASSPQAQGRNSHSEAFF. The chain joins TRBV11-2 to TRBJ1-1, with D maybe TRBD1 (6 bases). The CDR3 contains 18 residues. Germline CDR1 is SGHAT and CDR2 is FQNNGV. The V end was cut by 5 bases, the J end by 6 bases, with 28 bases between.

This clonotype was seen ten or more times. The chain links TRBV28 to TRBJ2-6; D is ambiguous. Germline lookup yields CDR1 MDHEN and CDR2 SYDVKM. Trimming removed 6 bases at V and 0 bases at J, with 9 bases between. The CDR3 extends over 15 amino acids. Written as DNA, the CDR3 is TGTGCCAGCAGCCGTTCTACCTCTGGGGCCAACGTCCTGACTTTC. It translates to CASSRSTSGANVLTF.

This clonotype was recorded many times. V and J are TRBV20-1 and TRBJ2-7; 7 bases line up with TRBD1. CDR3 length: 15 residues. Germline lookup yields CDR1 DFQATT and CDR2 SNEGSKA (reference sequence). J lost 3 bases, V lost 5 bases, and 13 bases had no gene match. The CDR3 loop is CSASSPGQNFYEQYF. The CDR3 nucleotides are TGCAGTGCTTCAAGTCCGGGACAGAACTTCTACGAGCAGTACTTC.

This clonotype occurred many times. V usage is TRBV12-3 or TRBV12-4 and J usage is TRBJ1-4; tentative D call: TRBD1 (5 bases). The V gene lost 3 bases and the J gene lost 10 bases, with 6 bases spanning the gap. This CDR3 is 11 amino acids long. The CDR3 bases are TGTGCCAGCAGTTTTGGGGGAAAACTGTTTTTT. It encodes CASSFGGKLFF.

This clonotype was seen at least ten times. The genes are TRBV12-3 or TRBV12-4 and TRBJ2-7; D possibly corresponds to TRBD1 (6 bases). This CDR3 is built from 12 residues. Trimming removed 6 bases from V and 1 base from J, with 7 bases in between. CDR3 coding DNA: TGTGCCAGCAGGGGGGCATCCTACGAGCAGTACTTC. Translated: CASRGASYEQYF.

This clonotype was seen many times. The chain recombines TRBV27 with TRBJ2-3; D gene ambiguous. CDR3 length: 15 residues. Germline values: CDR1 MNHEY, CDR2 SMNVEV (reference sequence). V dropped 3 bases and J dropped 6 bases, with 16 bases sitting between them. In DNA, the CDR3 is TGTGCCAGCAGTTTGGGCTGGAGAGGTAGGGATACGCAGTATTTT. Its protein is CASSLGWRGRDTQYF.

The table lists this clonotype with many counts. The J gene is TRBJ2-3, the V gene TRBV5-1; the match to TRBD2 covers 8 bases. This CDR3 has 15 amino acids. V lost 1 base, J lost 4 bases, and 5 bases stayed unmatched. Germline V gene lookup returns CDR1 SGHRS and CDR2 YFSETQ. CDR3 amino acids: CASSLRGGLADTQYF. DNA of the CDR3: TGCGCCAGCAGCTTGCGGGGGGGGCTTGCAGATACGCAGTATTTT.

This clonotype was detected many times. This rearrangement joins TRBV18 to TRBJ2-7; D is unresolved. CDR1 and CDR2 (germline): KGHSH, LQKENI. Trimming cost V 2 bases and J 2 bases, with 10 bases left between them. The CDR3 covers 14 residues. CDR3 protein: CASSPSAGPYEQYF. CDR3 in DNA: TGTGCCAGCTCACCATCGGCAGGACCCTACGAGCAGTACTTC.

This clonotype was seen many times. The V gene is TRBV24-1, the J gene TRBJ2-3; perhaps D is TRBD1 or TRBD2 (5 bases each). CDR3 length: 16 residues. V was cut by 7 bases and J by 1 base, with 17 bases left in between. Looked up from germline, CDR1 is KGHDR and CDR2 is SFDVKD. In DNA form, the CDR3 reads TGTGCCACCAGGGGTGAGGGGCACCGGGGCACAGATACGCAGTATTTT. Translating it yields CATRGEGHRGTDTQYF.

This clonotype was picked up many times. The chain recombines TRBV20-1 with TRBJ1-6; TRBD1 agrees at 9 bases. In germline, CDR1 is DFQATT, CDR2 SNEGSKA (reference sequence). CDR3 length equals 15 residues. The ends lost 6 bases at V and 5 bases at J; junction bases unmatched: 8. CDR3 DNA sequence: TGCAGTGCCAGACCGGGACAGGGTGATAATTCACCCCTCCACTTT. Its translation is CSARPGQGDNSPLHF.

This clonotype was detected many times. The CDR3 here is CSAIVLAEGYEQFF. Here the CDR3 DNA reads TGCAGTGCTATTGTACTAGCGGAGGGTTATGAGCAGTTCTTC. The chain uses TRBV20-1 and TRBJ2-1, with 8 bases fitting TRBD2. Germline CDR1 is DFQATT and CDR2 is SNEGSKA (reference sequence). V shed 4 bases and J 8 bases; nucleotides not matched to a gene: 10. CDR3 length equals 14 residues.

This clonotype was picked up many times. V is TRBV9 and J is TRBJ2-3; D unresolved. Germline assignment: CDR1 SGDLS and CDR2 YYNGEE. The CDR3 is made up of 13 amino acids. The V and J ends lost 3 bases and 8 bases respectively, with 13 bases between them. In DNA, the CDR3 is TGTGCCAGCAGCGAGGGCCTACGTCCTACGCAGTATTTT. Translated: CASSEGLRPTQYF.

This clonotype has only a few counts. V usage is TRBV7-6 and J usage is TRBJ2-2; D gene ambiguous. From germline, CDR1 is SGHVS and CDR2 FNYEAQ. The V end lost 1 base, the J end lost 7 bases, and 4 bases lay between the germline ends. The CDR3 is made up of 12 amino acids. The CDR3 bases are TGTGCCAGCAGCTTAGGGGTCGGGGAGCTGTTTTTT. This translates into CASSLGVGELFF.

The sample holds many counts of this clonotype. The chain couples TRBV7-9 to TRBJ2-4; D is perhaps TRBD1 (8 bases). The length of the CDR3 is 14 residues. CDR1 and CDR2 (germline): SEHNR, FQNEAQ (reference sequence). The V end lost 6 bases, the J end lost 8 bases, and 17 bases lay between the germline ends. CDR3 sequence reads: CASRRQGTKDIQYF. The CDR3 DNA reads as TGTGCCAGCAGAAGACAGGGGACTAAAGACATTCAGTACTTC.

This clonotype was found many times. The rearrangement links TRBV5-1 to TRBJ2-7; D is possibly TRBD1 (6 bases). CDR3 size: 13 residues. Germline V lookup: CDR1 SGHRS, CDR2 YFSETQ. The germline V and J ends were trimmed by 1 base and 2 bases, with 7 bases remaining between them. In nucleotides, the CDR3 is TGCGCCAGCAGCTTGACAGGGCCCTACGAGCAGTACTTC. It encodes CASSLTGPYEQYF.

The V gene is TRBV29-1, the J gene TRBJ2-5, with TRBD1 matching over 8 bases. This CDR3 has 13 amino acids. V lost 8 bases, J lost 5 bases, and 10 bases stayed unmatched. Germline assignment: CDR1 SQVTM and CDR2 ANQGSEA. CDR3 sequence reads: CSQYRQGRETQYF. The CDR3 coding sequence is TGCAGCCAATACCGACAGGGGAGGGAGACCCAGTACTTC.

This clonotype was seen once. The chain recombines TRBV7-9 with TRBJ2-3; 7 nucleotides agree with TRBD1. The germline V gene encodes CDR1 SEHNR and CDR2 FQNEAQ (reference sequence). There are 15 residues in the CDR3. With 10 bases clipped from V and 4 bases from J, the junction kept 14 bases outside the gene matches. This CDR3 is CANILGDRAADTQYF. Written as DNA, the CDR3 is TGTGCCAACATCCTCGGTGACAGGGCGGCAGATACGCAGTATTTT.

CDR3 region: CASSPMPGQGYEQYF. DNA of the CDR3: TGCGCCAGCAGCCCGATGCCGGGACAGGGCTACGAGCAGTACTTC. The rearrangement links TRBV5-1 to TRBJ2-7, with 9 bases identical to TRBD1. CDR1 SGHRS and CDR2 YFSETQ come from the germline V gene. Trimming removed 4 bases from V and 3 bases from J; junction bases left unmatched: 8. CDR3 length: 15 amino acids.

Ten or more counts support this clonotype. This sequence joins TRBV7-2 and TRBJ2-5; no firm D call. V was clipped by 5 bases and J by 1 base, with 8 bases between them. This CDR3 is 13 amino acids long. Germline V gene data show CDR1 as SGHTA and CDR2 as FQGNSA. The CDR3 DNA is TGTGCCAGCAGCCGAGCAACCCAAGAGACCCAGTACTTC. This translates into CASSRATQETQYF.

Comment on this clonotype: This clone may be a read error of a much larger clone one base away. In DNA, the CDR3 is TGTGCCAGCAGCTTTCGGACAGGGAGAGAAGAAACTGAAGGTTTCTTT. Translation: CASSFRTGREETEGFF. This sequence joins TRBV5-5 and TRBJ1-1; 8 bases are a match to TRBD1. Germline V lookup: CDR1 SGHKS, CDR2 YYEKEE (reference sequence). The CDR3 has 16 residues.

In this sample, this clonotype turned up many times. The CDR3 reads CAISGARGNTGELFF. The CDR3 coding sequence is TGTGCCATCAGTGGGGCCAGGGGGAACACCGGGGAGCTGTTTTTT. The V call is TRBV10-3, the J call TRBJ2-2; possible D gene TRBD1, 6 bases. Germline V gene sequence: CDR1 ENHRY, CDR2 SYGVKD. With 4 bases removed from V and 1 base from J, the gap between germline ends came to 10 bases. The CDR3 spans 15 residues.

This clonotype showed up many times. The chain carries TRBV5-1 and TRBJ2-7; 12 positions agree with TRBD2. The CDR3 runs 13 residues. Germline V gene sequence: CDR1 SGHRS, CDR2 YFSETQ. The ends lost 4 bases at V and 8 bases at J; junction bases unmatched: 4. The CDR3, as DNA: TGCGCCAGCAGCCCTAGCGGGGGGGCCCAGCAGTACTTC. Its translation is CASSPSGGAQQYF.

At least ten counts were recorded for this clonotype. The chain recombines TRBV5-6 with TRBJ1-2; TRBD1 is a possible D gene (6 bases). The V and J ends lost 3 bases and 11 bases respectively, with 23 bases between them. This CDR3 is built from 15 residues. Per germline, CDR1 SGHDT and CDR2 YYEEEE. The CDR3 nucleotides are TGTGCCAGCAGCTCTGCTCCTGGGGCAGGGGCACCATACACCTTC. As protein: CASSSAPGAGAPYTF. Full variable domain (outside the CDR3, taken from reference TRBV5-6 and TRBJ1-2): DAGVTQSPTHLIKTRGQQVTLRCSPKSGHDTVSWYQQALGQGPQFIFQYYEEEERQRGNFPDRFSGHQFPNYSSELNVNALLLGDSALYLCASSSAPGAGAPYTFGSGTRLTVV.